This T cell receptor beta chain was captured by sequencing in a study of T-cell reconstitution after alpha-beta-depleted transplantation in children. General observations from the study: Elevated TCRbeta diversity at day 60 was traced, in some patients, to surviving recipient T cells and thymic progenitors. Where alpha-beta T cells came from about two months after transplant was reportedly several hundred expanded graft clones. From newly produced T cells came most of the T-cell counts and diversity one year after transplant.

Using unique molecular identifiers, the investigators prepared the TCRbeta library. Using its own MiXCR run on the PCR reads, TCRdb lists one record per CDR3 protein. The repertoire holds more than 400,000 distinct CDR3 sequences, approximately 10% seen once, with 14% in the top ten. From germline, CDR1 is SEHNR and CDR2 FQNEAQ (reference sequence). There are 16 residues in the CDR3. The ends lost 5 bases at V and 6 bases at J; junction bases unmatched: 12. This clonotype came up a few times. The antigen remains unidentified. This chain links TRBV7-9 with TRBJ2-3, with 9 bases matching TRBD1. This specimen consisted of PBMCs, mostly from graft donor cells, obtained 180 days after TCRalphabeta/CD19-depleted stem cell transplant. The source is a female patient aged 2-10 years who had a stem cell transplant for aplastic anemia, so the T cells may come from the graft donor. CDR3 nucleotides: TGTGCCAGCAGCCGGACAGGGGCCGTGGGGGGCGATACGCAGTATTTT. Its protein product is CASSRTGAVGGDTQYF.